This TCR beta chain was captured in a study of graft-versus-host responses after intestinal transplantation. Study-wide context: Each recipient received a multivisceral, liver-intestinal, or isolated intestinal graft. Anti-thymocyte globulin induction was given to all recipients, followed by tacrolimus and steroids for 2 to 3 years.

Study-level points and caveats: GvH clones surfaced in recipient marrow, some emerging earlier in ileum or blood. Association was observed between peak circulating GvH clone levels and early post-transplant HvG declines.

CDR1 is MDHEN and CDR2 is SYDVKM in the germline V gene. Trimming shortened V by 3 bases and J by 0 bases, and 8 bases separated the two germline ends. This CDR3 contains 14 residues. This clone has only one observation. Its cognate antigen is unknown. Clones were sequenced by immunoSEQ multiplex PCR, and TCRdb holds only the in-frame ones, with some missing. The data hold more than 100,000 clones, with about 93% observed a single time. The source was unstimulated CD4+ T cells sorted from spleen or lymph node cells, collected before intestinal transplant. The V and J genes are TRBV28 and TRBJ1-1, with D unresolved. This sequence originates from a human donor who received an intestinal transplant. Here the CDR3 reads CASSFSVMNTEAFF. For the CDR3, the DNA is TGTGCCAGCAGTTTTTCTGTGATGAACACTGAAGCTTTCTTT.